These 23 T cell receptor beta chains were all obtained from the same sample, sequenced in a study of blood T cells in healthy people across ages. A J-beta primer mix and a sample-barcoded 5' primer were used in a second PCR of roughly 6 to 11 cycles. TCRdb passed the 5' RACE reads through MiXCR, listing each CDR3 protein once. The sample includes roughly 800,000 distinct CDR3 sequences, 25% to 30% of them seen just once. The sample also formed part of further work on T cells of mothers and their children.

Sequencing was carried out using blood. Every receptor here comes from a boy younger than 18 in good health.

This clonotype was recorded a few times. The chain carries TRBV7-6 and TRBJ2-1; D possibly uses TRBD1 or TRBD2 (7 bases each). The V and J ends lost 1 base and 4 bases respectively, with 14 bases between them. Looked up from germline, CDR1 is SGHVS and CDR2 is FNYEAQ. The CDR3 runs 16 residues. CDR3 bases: TGTGCCAGCAGCTTAGTCGGGCAGGGGGGGTACAATGAGCAGTTCTTC. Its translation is CASSLVGQGGYNEQFF.

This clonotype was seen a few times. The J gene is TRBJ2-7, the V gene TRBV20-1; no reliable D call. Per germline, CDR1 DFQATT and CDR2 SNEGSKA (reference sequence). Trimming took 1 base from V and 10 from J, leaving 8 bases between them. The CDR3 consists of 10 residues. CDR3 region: CSARGPRQYF. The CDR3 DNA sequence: TGCAGTGCTAGAGGACCTCGACAGTACTTC.

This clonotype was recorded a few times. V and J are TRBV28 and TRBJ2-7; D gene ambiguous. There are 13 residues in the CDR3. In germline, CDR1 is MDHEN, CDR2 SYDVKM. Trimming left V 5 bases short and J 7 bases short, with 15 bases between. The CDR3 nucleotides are TGTGCCAGCAGTCATCAGACCCTGAAGGAGCAGTACTTC. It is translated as CASSHQTLKEQYF.

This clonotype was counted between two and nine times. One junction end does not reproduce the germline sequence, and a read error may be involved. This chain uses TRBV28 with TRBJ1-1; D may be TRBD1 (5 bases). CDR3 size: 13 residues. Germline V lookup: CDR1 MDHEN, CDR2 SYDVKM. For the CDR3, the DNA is TGTGTCAGCAGTAGCCGGGGGGACACTGAAGCTTTCTTT. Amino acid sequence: CVSSSRGDTEAFF.

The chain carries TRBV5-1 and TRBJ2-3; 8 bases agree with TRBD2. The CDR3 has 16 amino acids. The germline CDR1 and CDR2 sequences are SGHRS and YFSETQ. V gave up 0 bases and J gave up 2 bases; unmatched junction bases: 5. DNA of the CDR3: TGCGCCAGCAGCTTGGCCTCGGGGGGGGACACAGATACGCAGTATTTT. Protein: CASSLASGGDTDTQYF.

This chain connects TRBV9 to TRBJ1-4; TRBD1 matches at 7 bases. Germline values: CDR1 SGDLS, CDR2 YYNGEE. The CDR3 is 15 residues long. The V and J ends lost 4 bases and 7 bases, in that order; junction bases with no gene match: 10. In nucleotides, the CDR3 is TGTGCCAGCAGCCTTACGAGGGGGCGGACTGAAAAACTGTTTTTT. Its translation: CASSLTRGRTEKLFF.

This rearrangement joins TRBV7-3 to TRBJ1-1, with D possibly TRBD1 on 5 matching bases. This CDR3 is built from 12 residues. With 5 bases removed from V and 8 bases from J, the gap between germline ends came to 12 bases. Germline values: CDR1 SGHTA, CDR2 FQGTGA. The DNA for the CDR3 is TGTGCCAGCAGCCCCCGGGGGGGAGAAGCTTTCTTT. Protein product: CASSPRGGEAFF.

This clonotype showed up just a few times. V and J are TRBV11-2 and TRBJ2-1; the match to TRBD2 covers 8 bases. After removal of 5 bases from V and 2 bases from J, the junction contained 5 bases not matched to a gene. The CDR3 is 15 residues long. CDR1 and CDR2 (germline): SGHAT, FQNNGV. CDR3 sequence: CASSRGGSPYNEQFF. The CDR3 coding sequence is TGTGCCAGCAGCCGGGGGGGGTCCCCCTACAATGAGCAGTTCTTC.

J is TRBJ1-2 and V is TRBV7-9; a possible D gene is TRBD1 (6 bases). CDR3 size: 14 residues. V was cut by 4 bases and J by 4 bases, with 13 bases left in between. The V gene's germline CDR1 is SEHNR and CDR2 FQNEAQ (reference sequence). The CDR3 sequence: CASSSQTGLYGYTF. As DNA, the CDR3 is TGTGCCAGCAGCTCTCAGACAGGCCTCTATGGCTACACCTTC. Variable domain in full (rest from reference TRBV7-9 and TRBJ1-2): DTGVSQNPRHKITKRGQNVTFRCDPISEHNRLYWYRQTLGQGPEFLTYFQNEAQLEKSRLLSDRFSAERPKGSFSTLEIQRTEQGDSAMYLCASSSQTGLYGYTFGSGTRLTVV.

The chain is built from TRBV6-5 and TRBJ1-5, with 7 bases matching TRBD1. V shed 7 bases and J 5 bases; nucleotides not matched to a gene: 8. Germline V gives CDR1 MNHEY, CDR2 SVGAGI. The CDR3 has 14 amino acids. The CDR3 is CASKQGQADQPQHF. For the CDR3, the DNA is TGTGCCAGCAAGCAAGGACAGGCCGATCAGCCCCAGCATTTT.

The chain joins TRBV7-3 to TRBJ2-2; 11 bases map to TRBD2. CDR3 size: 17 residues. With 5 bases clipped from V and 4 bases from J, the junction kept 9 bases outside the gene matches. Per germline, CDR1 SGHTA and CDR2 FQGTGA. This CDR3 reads CASSLLAGAMGTGELFF. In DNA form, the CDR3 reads TGTGCCAGCAGCCTACTAGCGGGGGCCATGGGCACCGGGGAGCTGTTTTTT.

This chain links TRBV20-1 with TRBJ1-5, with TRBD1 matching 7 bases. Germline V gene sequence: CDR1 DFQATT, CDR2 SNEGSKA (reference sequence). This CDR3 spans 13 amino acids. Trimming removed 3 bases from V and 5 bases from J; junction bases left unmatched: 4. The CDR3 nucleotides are TGCAGTGCTAGTAGGGGACAGCATCAGCCCCAGCATTTT. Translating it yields CSASRGQHQPQHF.

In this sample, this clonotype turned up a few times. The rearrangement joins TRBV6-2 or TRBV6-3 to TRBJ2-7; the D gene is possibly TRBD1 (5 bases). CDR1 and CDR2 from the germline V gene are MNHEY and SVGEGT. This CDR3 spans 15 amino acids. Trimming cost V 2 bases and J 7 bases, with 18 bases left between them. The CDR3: CASSYGARSRSEQYF. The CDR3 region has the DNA TGTGCCAGCAGTTACGGGGCTAGATCCCGATCGGAGCAGTACTTC.

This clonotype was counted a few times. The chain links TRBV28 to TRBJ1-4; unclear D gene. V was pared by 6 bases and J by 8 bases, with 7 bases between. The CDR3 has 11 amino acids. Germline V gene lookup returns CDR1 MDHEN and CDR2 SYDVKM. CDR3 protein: CASSPREKLFF. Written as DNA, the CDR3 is TGTGCCAGCAGCCCTCGGGAAAAACTGTTTTTT.

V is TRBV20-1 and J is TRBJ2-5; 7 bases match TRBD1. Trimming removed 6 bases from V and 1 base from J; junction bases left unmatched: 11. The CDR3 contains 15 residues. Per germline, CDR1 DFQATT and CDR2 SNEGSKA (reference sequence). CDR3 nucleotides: TGCAGTGCATCCTGGATGGGACAGACCCAAGAGACCCAGTACTTC. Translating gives CSASWMGQTQETQYF.

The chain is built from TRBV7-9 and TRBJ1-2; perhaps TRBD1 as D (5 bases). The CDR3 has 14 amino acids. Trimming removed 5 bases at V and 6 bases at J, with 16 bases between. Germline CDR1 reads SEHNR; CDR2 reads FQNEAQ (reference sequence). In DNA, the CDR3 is TGTGCCAGCAGCCCTAGGCGTGCAGGGAATGGCTACACCTTC. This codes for CASSPRRAGNGYTF. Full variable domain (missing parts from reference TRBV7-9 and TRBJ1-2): DTGVSQNPRHKITKRGQNVTFRCDPISEHNRLYWYRQTLGQGPEFLTYFQNEAQLEKSRLLSDRFSAERPKGSFSTLEIQRTEQGDSAMYLCASSPRRAGNGYTFGSGTRLTVV.

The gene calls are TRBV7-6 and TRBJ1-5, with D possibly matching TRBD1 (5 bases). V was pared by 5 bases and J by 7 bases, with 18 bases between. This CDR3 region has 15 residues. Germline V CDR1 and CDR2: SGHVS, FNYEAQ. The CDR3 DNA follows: TGTGCCAGCAGCCACCTCCCAGGGCGGGGGCAGCCCCAGCATTTT. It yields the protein CASSHLPGRGQPQHF.

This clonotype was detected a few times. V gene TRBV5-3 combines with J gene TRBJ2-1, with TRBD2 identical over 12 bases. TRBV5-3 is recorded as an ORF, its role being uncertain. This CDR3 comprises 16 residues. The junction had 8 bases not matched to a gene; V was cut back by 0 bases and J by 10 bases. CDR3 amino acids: CARSLGLAGGLREQFF. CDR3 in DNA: TGTGCCAGAAGCTTGGGCCTAGCGGGGGGGCTTCGGGAGCAGTTCTTC.

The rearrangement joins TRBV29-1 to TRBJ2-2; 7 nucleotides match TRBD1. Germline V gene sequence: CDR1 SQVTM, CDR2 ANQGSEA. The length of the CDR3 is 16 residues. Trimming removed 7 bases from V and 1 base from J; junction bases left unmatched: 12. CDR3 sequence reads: CSAGFDRARNTGELFF. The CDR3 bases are TGCAGCGCCGGCTTTGACAGGGCCCGGAACACCGGGGAGCTGTTTTTT.

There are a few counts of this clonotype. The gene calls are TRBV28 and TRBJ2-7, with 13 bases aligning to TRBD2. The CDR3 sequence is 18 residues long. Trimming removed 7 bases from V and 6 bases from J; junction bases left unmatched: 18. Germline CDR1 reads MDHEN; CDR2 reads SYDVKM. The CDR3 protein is CASNRLAGGRGNRREQYF. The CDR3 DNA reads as TGTGCCAGCAATCGACTAGCGGGGGGCCGGGGGAATCGGCGCGAGCAGTACTTC.

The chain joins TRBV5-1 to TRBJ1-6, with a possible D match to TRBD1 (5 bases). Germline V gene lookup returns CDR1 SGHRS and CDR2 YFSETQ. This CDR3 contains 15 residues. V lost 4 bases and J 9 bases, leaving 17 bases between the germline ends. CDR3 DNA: TGCGCCAGCAGCCCTTTGGGGGACGGGAGTTCACCCCTCCACTTT. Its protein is CASSPLGDGSSPLHF.

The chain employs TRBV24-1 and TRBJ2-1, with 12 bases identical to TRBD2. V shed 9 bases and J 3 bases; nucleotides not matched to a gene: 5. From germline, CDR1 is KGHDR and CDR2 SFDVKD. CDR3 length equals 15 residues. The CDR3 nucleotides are TGTGCCACCCAGACTAGCGGGGGACGCTACAATGAGCAGTTCTTC. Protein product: CATQTSGGRYNEQFF.

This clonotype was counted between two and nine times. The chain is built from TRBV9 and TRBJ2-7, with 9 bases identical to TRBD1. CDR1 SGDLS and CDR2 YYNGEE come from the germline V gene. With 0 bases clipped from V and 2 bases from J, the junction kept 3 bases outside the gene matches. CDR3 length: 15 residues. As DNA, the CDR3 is TGTGCCAGCAGCGTAGCAGGGACAGGGCCCTACGAGCAGTACTTC. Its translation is CASSVAGTGPYEQYF.